One and the same sample provided the 4 T cell receptor beta chains below, sequenced in a study of blood T cells in healthy people across ages. Primers used in a second PCR of roughly 6 to 11 cycles were a sample-barcoded 5' primer and a J-beta primer mix. TCRdb ran MiXCR on the 5' RACE reads and lists one entry per CDR3 protein. The sample has 540,000 or so distinct CDR3 sequences; roughly 48% are singletons. Specimen: blood. The source of these receptors is a man older than 75 in good health.

V gene TRBV29-1 combines with J gene TRBJ1-4; TRBD1 agrees at 7 bases. Germline CDR1 and CDR2: SQVTM and ANQGSEA. The CDR3 runs 15 residues. The ends lost 6 bases at V and 2 bases at J; junction bases unmatched: 9. CDR3 region: CSVRPIGGTNEKLFF. The CDR3 DNA follows: TGCAGCGTCCGCCCGATAGGGGGCACTAATGAAAAACTGTTTTTT. Variable domain in full (rest from reference TRBV29-1 and TRBJ1-4): SAVISQKPSRDICQRGTSLTIQCQVDSQVTMMFWYRQQPGQSLTLIATANQGSEATYESGFVIDKFPISRPNLTFSTLTVSNMSPEDSSIYLCSVRPIGGTNEKLFFGSGTQLSVL.

The CDR3 DNA follows: TGTGCCAGCCGGCTGACAGGGGGCAGCGAGCAGTACTTC. Translating gives CASRLTGGSEQYF. The chain recombines TRBV7-2 with TRBJ2-7, with 10 positions matching TRBD1. Germline V gene lookup returns CDR1 SGHTA and CDR2 FQGNSA. The CDR3 is made up of 13 amino acids. The V gene end was trimmed by 8 bases and the J gene end by 6 bases; junction bases not matched to a gene: 7.

A note on this clonotype: A much larger clone sits a single nucleotide away, making a read error possible. The chain uses TRBV6-6 and TRBJ2-7; no firm D call. Between the trimmed V and J ends, which lost 6 bases and 0 bases, there was a span of 15 bases. Germline CDR1 reads MNHNY; CDR2 reads SVGAGI (reference sequence). The length of the CDR3 is 15 residues. The CDR3 DNA reads as TGTGCCAGCAGCCGCCGGGCCCTAAGCTCCTACGAGCAGTACTTC. Protein sequence: CASSRRALSSYEQYF.

This clonotype was seen at least ten times. The rearrangement links TRBV6-5 to TRBJ2-1; 11 bases agree with TRBD2. The CDR3 runs to 16 residues. Per germline, CDR1 MNHEY and CDR2 SVGAGI. V shed 4 bases, J shed 4 bases, and the junction held 6 bases outside the gene matches. The CDR3 region is CASSSTSGGRYNEQFF. The CDR3 nucleotides are TGTGCCAGCAGTTCCACTAGCGGGGGTAGATACAATGAGCAGTTCTTC.